This T cell receptor (beta chain) was captured by sequencing in a study of shared clonotypes between healthy human individuals. CD45RO-negative cells were positively selected for CCR7, leaving out terminally differentiated effector memory CD45RA+ cells. This clone appeared a single time. Here immunoSEQ multiplex PCR was the method, and the copy in TCRdb shows in-frame clones only, minus some. Of about 1,800,000 clones detected, about 95% appear once; the ten largest clones hold approximately 1.2%. The germline V gene encodes CDR1 SEHNR and CDR2 FQNEAQ (reference sequence). This CDR3 is 16 amino acids long. V gave up 5 bases and J gave up 6 bases, with 19 bases separating them.

Sample: naive CD8+ T cells sorted from blood. This TCR derives from a man aged 18 to 29 in good health. The chain joins TRBV7-9 to TRBJ2-2; no clear D gene. The CDR3 bases are TGTGCCAGCAGCCGCCCTCCCATCTCGTTCCCCGGGGAGCTGTTTTTT. Translating gives CASSRPPISFPGELFF.